What follows are 30 T cell receptor beta chains derived from one specimen sequenced in a study. One entry per CDR3 protein results from TCRdb running MiXCR on the 5' RACE reads. The sample yields around 57,000 distinct CDR3 sequences, 25% to 35% seen once. Sequenced sample: tumor-infiltrating memory CD4+ T cells sorted from the breast tumor. As to subset: memory CD4+ T cells, CD4+CD45RO+CD25-. The receptors here all came from a female donor with breast cancer.

Only a few counts were recorded for this clonotype. This rearrangement joins TRBV29-1 to TRBJ2-7, with 7 nucleotides matching TRBD2. CDR3 length: 14 residues. The germline V gene has CDR1 SQVTM and CDR2 ANQGSEA. The V segment lost 3 bases and the J segment 4 bases; nucleotides outside the gene matches: 9. DNA of the CDR3: TGCAGCGTTGACGGGGTGACGGGGGGATACGAGCAGTACTTC. It translates to CSVDGVTGGYEQYF.

This clonotype came up a few times. The chain is built from TRBV29-1 and TRBJ1-1, with 7 bases identical to TRBD1. The junction had 6 bases not matched to a gene; V was cut back by 1 base and J by 4 bases. Per germline, CDR1 SQVTM and CDR2 ANQGSEA. This CDR3 is built from 14 residues. CDR3 nucleotides: TGCAGCGTTGAAGTAAAGACAGGGCCCACTGAAGCTTTCTTT. As protein: CSVEVKTGPTEAFF. The full variable domain, in which reference TRBV29-1 and TRBJ1-1 provide the parts outside the CDR3, is SAVISQKPSRDICQRGTSLTIQCQVDSQVTMMFWYRQQPGQSLTLIATANQGSEATYESGFVIDKFPISRPNLTFSTLTVSNMSPEDSSIYLCSVEVKTGPTEAFFGQGTRLTVV.

This clonotype was detected many times. The CDR3 DNA reads TGTGCCAGCAGCTTAGACCCCCTGGAGGGCAGCCTACCAACCGGGGCCAACGTCCTGACTTTC. Amino acid sequence: CASSLDPLEGSLPTGANVLTF. This chain joins TRBV7-9 and TRBJ2-6, with a weak D call TRBD2 (6 bases). Germline-derived CDR1 and CDR2 are SEHNR and FQNEAQ (reference sequence). V lost 1 base and J lost 4, with 26 bases in between. This CDR3 has 21 residues.

CDR3 DNA: TGTGCCAGCATTTCGAGCTGGGGAGGGACCGGGGAGCTGTTTTTT. Translated: CASISSWGGTGELFF. V is TRBV27 and J is TRBJ2-2, with 7 bases identical to TRBD2. Germline lookup yields CDR1 MNHEY and CDR2 SMNVEV (reference sequence). The CDR3 loop spans 15 amino acids. With V trimmed by 7 bases and J by 5 bases, 10 bases remained unmatched.

At least ten counts were recorded for this clonotype. The rearrangement joins TRBV20-1 to TRBJ1-2; D call uncertain. CDR1 is DFQATT, CDR2 SNEGSKA, per germline (reference sequence). The germline V and J ends were trimmed by 1 base and 4 bases, with 7 bases remaining between them. The CDR3 consists of 12 residues. CDR3 loop: CSARVPLYGYTF. CDR3 sequence (DNA): TGCAGTGCTAGAGTGCCTCTCTATGGCTACACCTTC.

Only a few counts were recorded for this clonotype. The chain recombines TRBV27 with TRBJ1-6; D is perhaps TRBD1 (6 bases). The CDR3 spans 13 residues. In germline, CDR1 is MNHEY, CDR2 SMNVEV (reference sequence). The germline V and J ends were trimmed by 9 bases and 6 bases, with 12 bases remaining between them. The CDR3 nucleotides read TGTGCCAGTCACAAGGGGGGTAATTCACCCCTCCACTTT. It encodes CASHKGGNSPLHF.

This clonotype was seen more than once but under ten times. J is TRBJ2-4 and V is TRBV5-1, with D possibly matching TRBD1 (6 bases). V lost 3 bases and J 5 bases, leaving 12 bases between the germline ends. The CDR3 consists of 14 residues. Per the germline V gene, CDR1 is SGHRS and CDR2 is YFSETQ. The CDR3 DNA reads as TGCGCCAGCAGCTCCGGGGACACCCAAAACATTCAGTACTTC. Its translation is CASSSGDTQNIQYF.

J is TRBJ2-7 and V is TRBV5-1; the match to TRBD2 covers 10 bases. Germline CDR1 and CDR2: SGHRS and YFSETQ. CDR3 size: 13 residues. V was pared by 6 bases and J by 2 bases, with 2 bases of the junction left unmatched. The CDR3 nucleotides are TGCGCCAGCAAACTAGCGGGAACCTACGAGCAGTACTTC. This gives the protein CASKLAGTYEQYF.

V is TRBV6-6 and J is TRBJ1-1, with a possible D match to TRBD1 (5 bases). The V end lost 11 bases, the J end lost 4 bases, and 14 bases lay between the germline ends. Germline CDR1 MNHNY, CDR2 SVGAGI (reference sequence). This CDR3 is built from 12 residues. The CDR3 loop reads CASSRGSTEAFF. CDR3 nucleotide sequence: TGTGCCTCATCGCGGGGGAGCACTGAAGCTTTCTTT.

The chain has TRBV5-1 and TRBJ2-7, with D maybe TRBD2 (6 bases). V dropped 1 base and J dropped 4 bases, with 15 bases sitting between them. The CDR3 runs to 15 residues. Germline values: CDR1 SGHRS, CDR2 YFSETQ. The DNA for the CDR3 is TGCGCCAGCAGCTTGAACGCAGGTCGGGGGTACGAGCAGTACTTC. This translates into CASSLNAGRGYEQYF.

The V gene is TRBV6-6, the J gene TRBJ2-1; 7 positions match TRBD1. This CDR3 comprises 14 residues. Germline CDR1 MNHNY, CDR2 SVGAGI (reference sequence). The junction had 3 bases not matched to a gene; V was cut back by 7 bases and J by 0 bases. Here the CDR3 DNA reads TGTGCCAGCACAGGGGGTAGCTCCTACAATGAGCAGTTCTTC. Protein sequence: CASTGGSSYNEQFF.

This clonotype was detected only a few times. CDR3 sequence: CASSQDTGVGELFF. CDR3 nucleotide sequence: TGTGCCAGCAGCCAAGATACGGGTGTCGGGGAGCTGTTTTTT. This rearrangement joins TRBV4-2 to TRBJ2-2; no definite D call. The V end was cut by 0 bases, the J end by 7 bases, with 9 bases between. Germline V lookup: CDR1 LGHNA, CDR2 YNFKEQ. The CDR3 is 14 amino acids.

This clonotype was seen many times. This rearrangement joins TRBV9 to TRBJ2-1, with TRBD2 as a possible D gene (5 bases). The germline V gene encodes CDR1 SGDLS and CDR2 YYNGEE. The CDR3 extends over 12 amino acids. Trimming stripped 3 bases from V and 4 bases from J, with 5 bases between. Here the CDR3 reads CASSGEYNEQFF. CDR3 in DNA: TGTGCCAGCAGCGGGGAGTACAATGAGCAGTTCTTC.

The chain employs TRBV5-5 and TRBJ1-4, with TRBD1 as a possible D gene (6 bases). Germline-derived CDR1 and CDR2 are SGHKS and YYEKEE (reference sequence). The CDR3 consists of 13 residues. Trimming pared 3 bases from V and 8 bases from J, leaving 11 bases between. CDR3 region: CASSSTGKEKLFF. CDR3 DNA sequence: TGTGCCAGCAGCTCCACAGGGAAGGAAAAACTGTTTTTT.

V usage is TRBV6-5 and J usage is TRBJ1-1; TRBD1 matches 8 bases. Trimming removed 4 bases from V and 7 bases from J; junction bases left unmatched: 11. The CDR3 runs 15 residues. CDR1 and CDR2 from the germline V gene are MNHEY and SVGAGI. The CDR3 sequence is CASSFGQGGSFEAFF. Here the CDR3 DNA reads TGTGCCAGCAGTTTCGGACAGGGTGGGTCCTTTGAAGCTTTCTTT.

Concerning this clonotype itself: Compared with germline, one end of the junction differs, possibly owing to a read error. The V and J genes are TRBV6-1 and TRBJ2-7; D gene unclear. The CDR3 covers 11 residues. CDR1 and CDR2 from the germline V gene are MNHNS and SASEGT. The CDR3 protein is CVSRSPGEQYF. CDR3 sequence (DNA): TGTGTCAGCAGGTCCCCTGGCGAGCAGTACTTC.

This clonotype has more than one count but fewer than ten. The rearrangement links TRBV6-2 or TRBV6-3 to TRBJ1-2, with D perhaps TRBD1 (6 bases). Per the germline V gene, CDR1 is MNHEY and CDR2 is SVGEGT. The CDR3 is made up of 13 amino acids. V was shortened by 4 bases and J by 2 bases, with 8 bases between the two germline ends. CDR3 in amino acids: CASSSTGNYGYTF. The CDR3 DNA is TGTGCCAGCAGTTCAACAGGGAACTATGGCTACACCTTC.

The chain carries TRBV30 and TRBJ2-4; D is possibly TRBD1 (6 bases). Germline CDR1 and CDR2: GTSNPN and SVGIG (reference sequence). The CDR3 spans 13 residues. V gave up 0 bases and J gave up 6 bases, with 9 bases separating them. The CDR3 reads CAWSVRGGNIQYF. DNA for the CDR3: TGTGCCTGGAGTGTCAGGGGCGGAAACATTCAGTACTTC. Together with reference TRBV30 and TRBJ2-4, the CDR3 gives the full variable domain: SQTIHQWPATLVQPVGSPLSLECTVEGTSNPNLYWYRQAAGRGLQLLFYSVGIGQISSEVPQNLSASRPQDRQFILSSKKLLLSDSGFYLCAWSVRGGNIQYFGAGTRLSVL.

This clonotype was detected a few times. The chain couples TRBV4-1 to TRBJ2-7; 9 nucleotides line up with TRBD1. Germline V gives CDR1 MGHRA, CDR2 YSYEKL. Unmatched junction bases numbered 5, after V lost 4 bases and J lost 1 base. The CDR3 runs to 15 residues. For the CDR3, the DNA is TGCGCCAGCAGCCGGGGGACAGGGTATTCCTACGAGCAGTACTTC. Translating it yields CASSRGTGYSYEQYF.

This chain connects TRBV5-6 to TRBJ2-7; weak D call: TRBD2 (5 bases). The germline V gene encodes CDR1 SGHDT and CDR2 YYEEEE. V shed 5 bases and J shed 2 bases, with 14 bases lying between them. CDR3 size: 14 residues. The CDR3 is CASSTYTAAYEQYF. In DNA, the CDR3 is TGTGCCAGCAGTACTTATACAGCGGCCTACGAGCAGTACTTC.

The chain combines TRBV18 with TRBJ2-1; 8 positions match TRBD2. The junction had 4 bases not matched to a gene; V was cut back by 1 base and J by 2 bases. CDR1 is KGHSH and CDR2 is LQKENI in the germline V gene. The CDR3 length is 16 residues. CDR3 sequence: CASSPRRGDTYNEQFF. The CDR3 region has the DNA TGTGCCAGCTCACCACGGCGGGGGGATACCTACAATGAGCAGTTCTTC.

In its sample, this clonotype was seen a few times. The chain employs TRBV6-5 and TRBJ1-2, with unresolved D. V lost 6 bases and J lost 2, with 13 bases in between. This CDR3 contains 14 residues. Germline V gene sequence: CDR1 MNHEY, CDR2 SVGAGI. The CDR3 spells CASSSHTGNYGYTF. The CDR3 coding sequence is TGTGCCAGCAGCTCTCATACCGGAAACTATGGCTACACCTTC.

This clonotype was counted only a few times. The rearrangement uses TRBV29-1 and TRBJ2-5, with unresolved D. The CDR3 runs 12 residues. Germline loops: CDR1 SQVTM, CDR2 ANQGSEA. The V end was cut by 7 bases, the J end by 3 bases, with 12 bases between. Here the CDR3 reads CSARRFKETQYF. As DNA, the CDR3 is TGCAGCGCCCGCCGATTTAAAGAGACCCAGTACTTC.

This clonotype has just a few counts. The chain joins TRBV4-3 to TRBJ2-7; D is unresolved. There are 15 residues in the CDR3. In germline, CDR1 is LGHNA, CDR2 YSLEER. The V end was cut by 0 bases, the J end by 1 base, with 10 bases between. CDR3 sequence (DNA): TGCGCCAGCAGCCAAGACCGGACGCCATCCTACGAGCAGTACTTC. This gives the protein CASSQDRTPSYEQYF.

This clonotype was picked up a small number of times. The rearrangement links TRBV6-1 to TRBJ2-1, with a tentative D call TRBD1 (5 bases). V was trimmed by 4 bases and J by 10 bases, leaving 11 bases between them. The CDR3 has 12 residues. The germline CDR1 and CDR2 sequences are MNHNS and SASEGT. The CDR3 reads CASSATVREQFF. CDR3 coding DNA: TGTGCCAGCAGTGCGACAGTCAGGGAGCAGTTCTTC.

To note about this clonotype: The junction and the germline gene differ at one end; a read error may be behind it. The V and J genes are TRBV24-1 and TRBJ2-2; possible D gene TRBD2, 5 bases. Germline lookup yields CDR1 KGHDR and CDR2 SFDVKD. The CDR3 runs 13 residues. The DNA for the CDR3 is TGTGCCACCAGTGACCCTTCGTTCGGGGAGCTGTCTTTT. Protein sequence: CATSDPSFGELSF.

This chain uses TRBV5-6 with TRBJ2-5; D is uncertain. Germline V lookup: CDR1 SGHDT, CDR2 YYEEEE. The CDR3 loop spans 13 amino acids. V was clipped by 2 bases and J by 7 bases, with 12 bases between them. The CDR3: CASSFQGDRTQYF. The CDR3 DNA sequence: TGTGCCAGCAGCTTCCAAGGCGATCGGACCCAGTACTTC.

With respect to this clonotype: It may be a read error: a sequence one base away is much more abundant. The gene calls are TRBV20-1 and TRBJ2-5; D is unclear. V lost 6 bases and J 2 bases, leaving 13 bases between the germline ends. The CDR3 runs to 13 residues. The germline gives CDR1 DFQATT, CDR2 SNEGSKA (reference sequence). CDR3 region: CSAECQNQETQYF. The CDR3 DNA reads TGCAGTGCCGAGTGTCAGAATCAAGAGACCCAGTACTTC.

In this sample, this clonotype turned up a few times. The junction differs from germline at one of its ends, possibly a read error. As DNA, the CDR3 is TGCGCCAGCAGCCTCAGGACAGCTAACTATGGCTACACCTTC. This encodes CASSLRTANYGYTF. The chain is built from TRBV7-9 and TRBJ1-2, with D perhaps TRBD1 (6 bases). CDR3 length: 14 amino acids. The germline CDR1 and CDR2 sequences are SEHNR and FQNEAQ (reference sequence).

The CDR3 sequence is CASSLEDRGIRNEQFF. CDR3 in DNA: TGTGCCAGCAGCTTAGAGGACAGGGGAATAAGGAATGAGCAGTTCTTC. The chain combines TRBV7-2 with TRBJ2-1; 9 bases match TRBD1. Germline V gene data show CDR1 as SGHTA and CDR2 as FQGNSA. J lost 7 bases, V lost 1 base, and 8 bases had no gene match. CDR3 length: 16 amino acids.